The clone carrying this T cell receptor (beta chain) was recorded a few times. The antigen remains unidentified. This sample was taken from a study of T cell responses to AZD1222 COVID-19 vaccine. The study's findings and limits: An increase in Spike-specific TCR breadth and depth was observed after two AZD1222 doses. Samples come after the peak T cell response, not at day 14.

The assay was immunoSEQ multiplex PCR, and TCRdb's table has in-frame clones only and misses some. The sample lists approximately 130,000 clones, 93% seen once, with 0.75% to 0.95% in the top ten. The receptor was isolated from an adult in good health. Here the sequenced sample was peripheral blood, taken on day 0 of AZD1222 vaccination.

CDR3 sequence (DNA): TGTGCCAGCAGCTTGGGAATTAGGACGATGCCCGCGCAGACCCAGTACTTC. Translating it yields CASSLGIRTMPAQTQYF. The J gene is TRBJ2-5, the V gene TRBV5-4; the D is unclear. Deletions cut 0 bases from V and 6 bases from J, with 21 bases between. Per the germline V gene, CDR1 is SGHNT and CDR2 is YYREEE (reference sequence). This CDR3 spans 17 amino acids.